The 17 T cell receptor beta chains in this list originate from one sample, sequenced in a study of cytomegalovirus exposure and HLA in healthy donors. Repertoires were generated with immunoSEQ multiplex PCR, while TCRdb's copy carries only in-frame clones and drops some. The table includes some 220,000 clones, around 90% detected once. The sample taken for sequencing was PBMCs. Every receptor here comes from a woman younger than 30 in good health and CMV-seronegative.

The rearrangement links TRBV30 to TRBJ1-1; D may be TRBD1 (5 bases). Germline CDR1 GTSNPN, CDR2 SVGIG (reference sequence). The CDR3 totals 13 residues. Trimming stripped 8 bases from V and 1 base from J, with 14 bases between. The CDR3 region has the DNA TGTGCCCAAGCCAGGGATTCGAACACTGAAGCTTTCTTT. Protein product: CAQARDSNTEAFF. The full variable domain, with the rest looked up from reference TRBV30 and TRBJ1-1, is SQTIHQWPATLVQPVGSPLSLECTVEGTSNPNLYWYRQAAGRGLQLLFYSVGIGQISSEVPQNLSASRPQDRQFILSSKKLLLSDSGFYLCAQARDSNTEAFFGQGTRLTVV.

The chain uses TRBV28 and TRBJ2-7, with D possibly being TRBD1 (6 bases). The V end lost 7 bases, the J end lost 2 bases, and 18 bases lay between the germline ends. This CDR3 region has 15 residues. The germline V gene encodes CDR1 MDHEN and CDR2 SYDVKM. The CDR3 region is CASTETGGPTYEQYF. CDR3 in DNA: TGTGCCAGCACCGAGACAGGCGGGCCCACCTACGAGCAGTACTTC.

CDR3 loop: CASSWDSDNEQFF. DNA of the CDR3: TGCGCCAGCAGCTGGGACAGTGACAATGAGCAGTTCTTC. The chain is built from TRBV5-1 and TRBJ2-1; TRBD1 aligns across 7 bases. The trim removed 3 bases at V and 5 bases at J, leaving 2 bases unmatched. The CDR3 sequence is 13 residues long. The germline CDR1 and CDR2 sequences are SGHRS and YFSETQ.

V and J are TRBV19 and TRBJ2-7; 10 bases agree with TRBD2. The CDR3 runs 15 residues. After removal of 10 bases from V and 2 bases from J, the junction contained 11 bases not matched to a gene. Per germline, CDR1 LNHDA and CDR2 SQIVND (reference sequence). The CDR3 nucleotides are TGTGCCACCCGCGGGACTAGCGACTACGCCTACGAGCAGTACTTC. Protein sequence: CATRGTSDYAYEQYF.

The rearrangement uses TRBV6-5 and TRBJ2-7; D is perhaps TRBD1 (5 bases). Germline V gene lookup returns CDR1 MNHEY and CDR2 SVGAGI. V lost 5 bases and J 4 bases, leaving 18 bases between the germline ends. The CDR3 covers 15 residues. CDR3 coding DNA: TGTGCCAGCAGTCTCGGTGGGGCACCTCTTTACGAGCAGTACTTC. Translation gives CASSLGGAPLYEQYF.

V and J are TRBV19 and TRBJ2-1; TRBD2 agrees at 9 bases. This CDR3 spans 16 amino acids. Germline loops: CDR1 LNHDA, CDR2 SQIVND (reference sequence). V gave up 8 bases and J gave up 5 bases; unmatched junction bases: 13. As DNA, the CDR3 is TGTGCCAGTGGTAAAGGCGGGAGGGCTTGGGACAATGAGCAGTTCTTC. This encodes CASGKGGRAWDNEQFF.

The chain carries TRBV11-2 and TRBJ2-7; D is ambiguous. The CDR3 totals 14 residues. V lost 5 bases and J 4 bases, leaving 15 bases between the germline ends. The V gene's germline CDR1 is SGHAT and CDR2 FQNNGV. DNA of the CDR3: TGTGCCAGCAGCCCTAGATCAGAATCATACGAGCAGTACTTC. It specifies CASSPRSESYEQYF. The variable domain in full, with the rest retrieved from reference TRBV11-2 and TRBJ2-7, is EAGVAQSPRYKIIEKRQSVAFWCNPISGHATLYWYQQILGQGPKLLIQFQNNGVVDDSQLPKDRFSAERLKGVDSTLKIQPAKLEDSAVYLCASSPRSESYEQYFGPGTRLTVT.

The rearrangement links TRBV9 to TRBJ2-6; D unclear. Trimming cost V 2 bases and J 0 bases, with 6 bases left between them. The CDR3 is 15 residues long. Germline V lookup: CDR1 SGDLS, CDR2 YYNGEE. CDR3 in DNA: TGTGCCAGCAGCGTGGCTGGCTCTGGGGCCAACGTCCTGACTTTC. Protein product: CASSVAGSGANVLTF.

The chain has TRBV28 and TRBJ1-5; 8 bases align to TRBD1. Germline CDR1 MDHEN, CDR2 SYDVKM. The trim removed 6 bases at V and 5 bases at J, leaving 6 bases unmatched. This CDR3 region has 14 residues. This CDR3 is CASSPNRGDQPQHF. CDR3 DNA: TGTGCCAGCAGCCCTAACAGGGGGGATCAGCCCCAGCATTTT.

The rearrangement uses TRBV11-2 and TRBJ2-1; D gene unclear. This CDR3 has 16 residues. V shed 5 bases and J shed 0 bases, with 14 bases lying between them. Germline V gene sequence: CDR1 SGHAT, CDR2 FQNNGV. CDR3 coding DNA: TGTGCCAGCAGCCCCGCGAGATCCGGCTCCTACAATGAGCAGTTCTTC. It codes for CASSPARSGSYNEQFF.

The CDR3 nucleotides are TGTGCCAGCAGTGACTCTTTGAAATTACGTGGCGGGAGGGATCGGCGCGAGCAGTACTTC. It is translated as CASSDSLKLRGGRDRREQYF. This rearrangement joins TRBV6-4 to TRBJ2-7, with 9 bases that match TRBD2. Germline loops: CDR1 MRHNA, CDR2 SNTAGT. The CDR3 consists of 20 residues. V lost 0 bases, J lost 6 bases, and 21 bases stayed unmatched.

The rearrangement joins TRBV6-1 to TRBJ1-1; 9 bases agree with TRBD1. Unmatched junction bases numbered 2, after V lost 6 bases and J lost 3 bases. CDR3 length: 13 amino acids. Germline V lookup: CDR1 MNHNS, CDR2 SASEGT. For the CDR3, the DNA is TGTGCCAGCAGCGACAGGGGGGACACTGAAGCTTTCTTT. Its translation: CASSDRGDTEAFF.

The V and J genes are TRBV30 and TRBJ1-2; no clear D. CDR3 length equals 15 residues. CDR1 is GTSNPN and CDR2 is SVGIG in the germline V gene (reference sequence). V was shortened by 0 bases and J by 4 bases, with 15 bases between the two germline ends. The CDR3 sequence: CAWSVRVRGGYGYTF. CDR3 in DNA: TGTGCCTGGAGTGTGCGGGTTCGGGGTGGCTATGGCTACACCTTC.

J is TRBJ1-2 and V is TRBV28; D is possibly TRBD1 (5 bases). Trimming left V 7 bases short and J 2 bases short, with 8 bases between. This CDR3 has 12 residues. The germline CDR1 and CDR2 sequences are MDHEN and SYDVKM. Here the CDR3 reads CASKGLNYGYTF. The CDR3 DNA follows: TGTGCCAGCAAGGGACTGAACTATGGCTACACCTTC.

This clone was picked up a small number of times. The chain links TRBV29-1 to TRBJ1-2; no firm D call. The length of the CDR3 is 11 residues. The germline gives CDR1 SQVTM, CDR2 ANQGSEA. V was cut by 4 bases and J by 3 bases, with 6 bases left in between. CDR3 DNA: TGCAGCGTTGCCTCGGACTATGGCTACACCTTC. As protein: CSVASDYGYTF.

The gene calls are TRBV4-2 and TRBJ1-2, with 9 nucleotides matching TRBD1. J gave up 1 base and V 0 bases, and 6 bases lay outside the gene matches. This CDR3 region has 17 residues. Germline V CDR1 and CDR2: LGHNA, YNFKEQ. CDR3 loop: CASSQDSGTGFNYGYTF. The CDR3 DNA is TGTGCCAGCAGCCAAGATAGTGGGACAGGGTTTAACTATGGCTACACCTTC.

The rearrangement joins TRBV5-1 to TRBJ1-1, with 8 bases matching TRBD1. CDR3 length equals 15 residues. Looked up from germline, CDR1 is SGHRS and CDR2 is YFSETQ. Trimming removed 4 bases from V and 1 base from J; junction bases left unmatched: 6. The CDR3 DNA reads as TGCGCCAGCAGCGTTCAAGGGACAGGGAACACTGAAGCTTTCTTT. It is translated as CASSVQGTGNTEAFF.